Following are 25 T cell receptor beta chains from one sample sequenced in a study of control samples from healthy donors and cancer patients. Assay: immunoSEQ multiplex PCR; the TCRdb copy retains only in-frame clones and omits some. The sample has around 170,000 clones, more than 85% seen once. Sequencing was done on a sample of blood. The receptors shown here come from a woman aged 30 to 39 in good health.

This clone was recorded once. The chain combines TRBV14 with TRBJ1-5; D uncertain. The CDR3 loop spans 13 amino acids. CDR1 SGHDN and CDR2 FVKESK come from the germline V gene. Trimming left V 3 bases short and J 1 base short, with 4 bases between. The CDR3: CASSQGSNQPQHF. The CDR3 region has the DNA TGTGCCAGCAGCCAGGGGAGCAATCAGCCCCAGCATTTT.

V gene TRBV2 combines with J gene TRBJ1-1, with D perhaps TRBD1 (6 bases). Germline V CDR1 and CDR2: SNHLY, FYNNEI. V shed 5 bases and J shed 7 bases, with 20 bases lying between them. This CDR3 contains 15 residues. The CDR3, as DNA: TGTGCCAGCAGTCCACAGGGTATAGGGTACGGTGAAGCTTTCTTT. Amino acids: CASSPQGIGYGEAFF.

This clone occurred a few times. The rearrangement joins TRBV29-1 to TRBJ2-1; D might be TRBD2 (6 bases). The germline gives CDR1 SQVTM, CDR2 ANQGSEA. CDR3 length: 12 residues. V lost 5 bases and J lost 3, with 8 bases in between. The DNA for the CDR3 is TGCAGCGTTTCTAGCGACTACAATGAGCAGTTCTTC. Translation: CSVSSDYNEQFF.

The V call is TRBV27, the J call TRBJ2-3; D might be TRBD1 (6 bases). Germline CDR1 is MNHEY and CDR2 is SMNVEV (reference sequence). V lost 5 bases and J lost 0, with 15 bases in between. CDR3 length: 16 residues. The CDR3 DNA reads as TGTGCCAGCAGTCGAACGGGACACACTAGCACAGATACGCAGTATTTT. The encoded protein is CASSRTGHTSTDTQYF.

The chain couples TRBV5-6 to TRBJ1-1; TRBD1 might be the D (5 bases). With 0 bases removed from V and 11 bases from J, the gap between germline ends came to 11 bases. The germline V gene has CDR1 SGHDT and CDR2 YYEEEE. The CDR3 length is 12 residues. This CDR3 is CASSLVGQGAFF. The CDR3, as DNA: TGTGCCAGCAGCTTGGTTGGGCAGGGCGCTTTCTTT. Using reference TRBV5-6 and TRBJ1-1 for the parts outside the CDR3, the full variable domain is DAGVTQSPTHLIKTRGQQVTLRCSPKSGHDTVSWYQQALGQGPQFIFQYYEEEERQRGNFPDRFSGHQFPNYSSELNVNALLLGDSALYLCASSLVGQGAFFGQGTRLTVV.

The J gene is TRBJ2-5, the V gene TRBV11-1, with 7 bases that match TRBD1. This CDR3 is built from 16 residues. Per germline, CDR1 SGHAT and CDR2 FQDESV (reference sequence). Germline trimming cut 1 base from V and 3 bases from J; bases unmatched to any gene: 8. This chain's CDR3 is CASSLGSTGFKETQYF. The CDR3 coding sequence is TGTGCCAGCAGCTTAGGCTCGACAGGGTTTAAAGAGACCCAGTACTTC. Supplemented by reference TRBV11-1 and TRBJ2-5, the full variable domain reads EAEVAQSPRYKITEKSQAVAFWCDPISGHATLYWYRQILGQGPELLVQFQDESVVDDSQLPKDRFSAERLKGVDSTLKIQPAELGDSAMYLCASSLGSTGFKETQYFGPGTRLLVL.

V and J are TRBV5-4 and TRBJ1-2; D remains unclear. The germline gives CDR1 SGHNT, CDR2 YYREEE (reference sequence). The CDR3 has 13 amino acids. V was pared by 4 bases and J by 0 bases, with 7 bases between. Written as DNA, the CDR3 is TGTGCCAGCAGCCTGACGGCTAACTATGGCTACACCTTC. It codes for CASSLTANYGYTF.

The chain's CDR3 is CASSERRGDEQFF. CDR3 in DNA: TGTGCCAGCAGTGAACGACGAGGGGATGAGCAGTTCTTC. The chain combines TRBV2 with TRBJ2-1; possibly TRBD1 or TRBD2 for D (5 bases each). V was trimmed by 2 bases and J by 8 bases, leaving 10 bases between them. Germline V gives CDR1 SNHLY, CDR2 FYNNEI. The CDR3 sequence is 13 residues long. The variable domain in full, completed from reference TRBV2 and TRBJ2-1, reads EPEVTQTPSHQVTQMGQEVILRCVPISNHLYFYWYRQILGQKVEFLVSFYNNEISEKSEIFDDQFSVERPDGSNFTLKIRSTKLEDSAMYFCASSERRGDEQFFGPGTRLTVL.

The V and J genes are TRBV5-1 and TRBJ2-6; D is unresolved. Trimming shortened V by 6 bases and J by 0 bases, and 7 bases separated the two germline ends. The CDR3 consists of 14 residues. CDR1 and CDR2 (germline): SGHRS, YFSETQ. This chain's CDR3 is CASNTDSGANVLTF. The CDR3 DNA follows: TGCGCCAGCAACACGGACTCTGGGGCCAACGTCCTGACTTTC.

The genes are TRBV4-1 and TRBJ2-1; D is perhaps TRBD2 (5 bases). Deletions cut 1 base from V and 9 bases from J, with 13 bases between. Germline loops: CDR1 MGHRA, CDR2 YSYEKL. This CDR3 spans 14 amino acids. The CDR3 sequence: CASSQGVGVGEQFF. For the CDR3, the DNA is TGCGCCAGCAGCCAAGGAGTCGGGGTAGGTGAGCAGTTCTTC.

The chain couples TRBV5-6 to TRBJ1-4; D not certain. V shed 4 bases and J shed 2 bases, with 21 bases lying between them. Germline CDR1 is SGHDT and CDR2 is YYEEEE. The CDR3 is 18 residues long. This CDR3 is CASSHAGPRRPTNEKLFF. The CDR3 DNA is TGTGCCAGCAGCCACGCGGGCCCACGACGACCGACTAATGAAAAACTGTTTTTT.

The chain employs TRBV24-1 and TRBJ1-4; D gene unclear. Looked up from germline, CDR1 is KGHDR and CDR2 is SFDVKD. The germline V and J ends were trimmed by 4 bases and 6 bases, with 8 bases remaining between them. This CDR3 has 13 amino acids. DNA of the CDR3: TGTGCCACCAGTGACGGGGAGGATGAAAAACTGTTTTTT. Its protein product is CATSDGEDEKLFF.

A single count supports this clone. The chain is built from TRBV28 and TRBJ2-2; D ambiguous. The V and J ends lost 2 bases and 5 bases respectively, with 9 bases between them. Germline V gene lookup returns CDR1 MDHEN and CDR2 SYDVKM. The CDR3 sequence is 14 residues long. CDR3 protein: CASSLNRRTGELFF. The CDR3 nucleotides are TGTGCCAGCAGTTTAAATCGACGGACCGGGGAGCTGTTTTTT.

V usage is TRBV7-3 and J usage is TRBJ2-1; 10 bases map to TRBD2. The V and J ends lost 5 bases and 7 bases, in that order; junction bases with no gene match: 14. Germline V gives CDR1 SGHTA, CDR2 FQGTGA. This CDR3 has 17 amino acids. The CDR3 nucleotides read TGTGCCAGCAGCACGCCCCCCCTAGCGGGAGTAATTAATGAGCAGTTCTTC. Its translation is CASSTPPLAGVINEQFF.

V is TRBV10-3 and J is TRBJ1-5; perhaps TRBD1 as D (5 bases). The CDR3 extends over 13 amino acids. The germline gives CDR1 ENHRY, CDR2 SYGVKD. The V end lost 8 bases, the J end lost 2 bases, and 10 bases lay between the germline ends. In DNA, the CDR3 is TGTGCCATCTCCAGGGATGGCAATCAGCCCCAGCATTTT. It specifies CAISRDGNQPQHF.

The rearrangement uses TRBV28 and TRBJ1-1; TRBD1 aligns across 9 bases. CDR3 length: 14 amino acids. Trimming took 10 bases from V and 1 from J; bases not matched to a gene: 7. CDR1 and CDR2 from the germline V gene are MDHEN and SYDVKM. The CDR3 spells CATYGQGKNTEAFF. The CDR3 coding sequence is TGTGCCACCTACGGACAGGGGAAGAACACTGAAGCTTTCTTT.

The V gene is TRBV19, the J gene TRBJ1-4, with no clear D. CDR1 and CDR2 from the germline V gene are LNHDA and SQIVND (reference sequence). The CDR3 consists of 14 residues. V was clipped by 3 bases and J by 5 bases, with 10 bases between them. The CDR3, as DNA: TGTGCCAGTAGTATCTACAAAGAAAATGAAAAACTGTTTTTT. Its protein product is CASSIYKENEKLFF.

CDR3 DNA sequence: TGTGCCAGCAGCCCTCCTCCGGCGTACGAGAAGCTAAGGAACGAGCAGTACTTC. Translated, it gives CASSPPPAYEKLRNEQYF. The V gene is TRBV3-1 (or the pseudogene TRBV3-2), the J gene TRBJ2-7, with D hard to call. This CDR3 comprises 18 residues. Between the trimmed V and J ends, which lost 4 bases and 5 bases, there was a span of 27 bases. In germline, CDR1 is LGHDT, CDR2 YNNKEL (reference sequence).

The chain recombines TRBV9 with TRBJ2-3; D remains ambiguous. The V gene lost 3 bases and the J gene lost 2 bases, with 7 bases spanning the gap. The V gene's germline CDR1 is SGDLS and CDR2 YYNGEE. The CDR3 is 13 residues long. CDR3 residues: CASSGPNTDTQYF. The CDR3, as DNA: TGTGCCAGCAGCGGACCTAACACAGATACGCAGTATTTT.

The chain carries TRBV19 and TRBJ2-7; D is unresolved. CDR3 size: 14 residues. V gave up 2 bases and J gave up 2 bases, with 10 bases separating them. Germline assignment: CDR1 LNHDA and CDR2 SQIVND (reference sequence). The CDR3 region has the DNA TGTGCCAGTAGTATAATGGACGGAGCCTACGAGCAGTACTTC. Residues: CASSIMDGAYEQYF. Full variable domain (outside the CDR3, taken from reference TRBV19 and TRBJ2-7): DGGITQSPKYLFRKEGQNVTLSCEQNLNHDAMYWYRQDPGQGLRLIYYSQIVNDFQKGDIAEGYSVSREKKESFPLTVTSAQKNPTAFYLCASSIMDGAYEQYFGPGTRLTVT.

This chain connects TRBV19 to TRBJ2-7; 11 bases agree with TRBD1. Germline V lookup: CDR1 LNHDA, CDR2 SQIVND (reference sequence). V lost 0 bases, J lost 5 bases, and 3 bases stayed unmatched. There are 15 residues in the CDR3. The CDR3 coding sequence is TGTGCCAGTAGTATAGAGGACAGGGGGCGCGACGAGCAGTACTTC. Translation: CASSIEDRGRDEQYF.

In this sample, this clone turned up once. This chain links TRBV24-1 with TRBJ1-5, with 8 bases identical to TRBD1. Germline trimming cut 2 bases from V and 0 bases from J; bases unmatched to any gene: 5. CDR1 is KGHDR and CDR2 is SFDVKD in the germline V gene. This CDR3 spans 17 amino acids. In nucleotides, the CDR3 is TGTGCCACCAGTGATTCGGGGACAGGTTATAGCAATCAGCCCCAGCATTTT. Protein sequence: CATSDSGTGYSNQPQHF.

The V and J genes are TRBV7-2 and TRBJ2-3; either TRBD1 or TRBD2 may supply D (7 bases each). V was shortened by 5 bases and J by 6 bases, with 21 bases between the two germline ends. The CDR3 has 16 amino acids. Germline V CDR1 and CDR2: SGHTA, FQGNSA. The CDR3 bases are TGTGCCAGCAGCCCCAGGGGGGGAGGGATCCCGGATACGCAGTATTTT. It is translated as CASSPRGGGIPDTQYF. Variable domain in full (rest from reference TRBV7-2 and TRBJ2-3): GAGVSQSPSNKVTEKGKDVELRCDPISGHTALYWYRQSLGQGLEFLIYFQGNSAPDKSGLPSDRFSAERTGGSVSTLTIQRTQQEDSAVYLCASSPRGGGIPDTQYFGPGTRLTVL.

This rearrangement joins TRBV7-2 to TRBJ2-1; 13 bases are a match to TRBD2. CDR3 length: 18 residues. CDR1 and CDR2 from the germline V gene are SGHTA and FQGNSA. Trimming cost V 4 bases and J 3 bases; bases outside gene matches: 9. The CDR3 reads CASSSRERTSGGYNEQFF. CDR3 bases: TGTGCCAGCAGCTCGCGGGAACGGACTAGCGGGGGCTACAATGAGCAGTTCTTC.

The genes are TRBV27 and TRBJ2-2; possible D gene TRBD2, 5 bases. From germline, CDR1 is MNHEY and CDR2 SMNVEV (reference sequence). This CDR3 is 17 amino acids long. V was shortened by 4 bases and J by 0 bases, with 15 bases between the two germline ends. DNA for the CDR3: TGTGCCAGCAGTTCCGGACGGAGGCTACCGAACACCGGGGAGCTGTTTTTT. Protein: CASSSGRRLPNTGELFF.